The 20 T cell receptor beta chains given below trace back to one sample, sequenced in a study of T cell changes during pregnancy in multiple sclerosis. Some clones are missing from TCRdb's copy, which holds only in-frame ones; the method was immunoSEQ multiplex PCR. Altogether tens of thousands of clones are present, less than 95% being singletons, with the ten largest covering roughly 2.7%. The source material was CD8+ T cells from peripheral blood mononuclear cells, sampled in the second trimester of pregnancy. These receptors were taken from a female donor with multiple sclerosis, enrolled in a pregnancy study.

CDR3 sequence: CASSLQGFSYNEQFF. For the CDR3, the DNA is TGTGCCAGCAGTCTACAGGGTTTCTCCTACAATGAGCAGTTCTTC. The V call is TRBV6-5, the J call TRBJ2-1, with D possibly matching TRBD1 (6 bases). V shed 5 bases and J shed 0 bases, with 11 bases lying between them. Germline V gene sequence: CDR1 MNHEY, CDR2 SVGAGI. CDR3 length: 15 amino acids.

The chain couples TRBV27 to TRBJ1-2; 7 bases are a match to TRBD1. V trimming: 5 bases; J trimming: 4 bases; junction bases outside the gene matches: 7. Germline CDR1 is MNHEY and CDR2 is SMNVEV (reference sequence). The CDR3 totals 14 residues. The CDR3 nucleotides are TGTGCCAGCAGTAGTCGGGACAGTTCCTATGGCTACACCTTC. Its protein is CASSSRDSSYGYTF.

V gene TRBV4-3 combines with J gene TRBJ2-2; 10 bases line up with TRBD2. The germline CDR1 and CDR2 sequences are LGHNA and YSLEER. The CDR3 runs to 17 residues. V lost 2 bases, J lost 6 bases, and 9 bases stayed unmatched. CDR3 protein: CASSQKEPAGGSGELFF. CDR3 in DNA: TGCGCCAGCAGCCAAAAGGAGCCAGCGGGGGGGTCCGGGGAGCTGTTTTTT.

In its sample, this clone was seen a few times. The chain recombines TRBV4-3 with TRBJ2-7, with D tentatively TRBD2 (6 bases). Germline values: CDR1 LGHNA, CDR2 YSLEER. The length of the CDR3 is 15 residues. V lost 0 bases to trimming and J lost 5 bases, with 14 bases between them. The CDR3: CASSQEYGGVDEQYF. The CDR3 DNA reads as TGCGCCAGCAGCCAAGAATACGGAGGGGTCGACGAGCAGTACTTC.

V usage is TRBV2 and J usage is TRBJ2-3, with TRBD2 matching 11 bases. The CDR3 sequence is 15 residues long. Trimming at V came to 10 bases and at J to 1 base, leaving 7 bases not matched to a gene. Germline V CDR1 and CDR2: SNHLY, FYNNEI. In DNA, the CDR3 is TGTGCCACCCAGGAGGGACTAGCGGGCACAGATACGCAGTATTTT. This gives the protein CATQEGLAGTDTQYF. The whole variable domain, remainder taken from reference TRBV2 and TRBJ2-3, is EPEVTQTPSHQVTQMGQEVILRCVPISNHLYFYWYRQILGQKVEFLVSFYNNEISEKSEIFDDQFSVERPDGSNFTLKIRSTKLEDSAMYFCATQEGLAGTDTQYFGPGTRLTVL.

The CDR3 here is CASSYGRFPPVEEYF. The CDR3 DNA sequence: TGTGCCAGCAGTTACGGTCGGTTTCCCCCTGTTGAGGAGTATTTT. The rearrangement uses TRBV6-5 and TRBJ2-3; no clear D. Germline V gene lookup returns CDR1 MNHEY and CDR2 SVGAGI. The CDR3 contains 15 residues. V was cut by 2 bases and J by 13 bases, with 22 bases left in between.

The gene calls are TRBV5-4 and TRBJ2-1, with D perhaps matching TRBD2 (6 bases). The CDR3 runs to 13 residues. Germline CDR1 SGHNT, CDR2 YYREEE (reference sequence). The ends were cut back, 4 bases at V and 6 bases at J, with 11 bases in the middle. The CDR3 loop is CASSPWGVNEQFF. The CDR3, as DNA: TGTGCCAGCAGCCCCTGGGGGGTCAATGAGCAGTTCTTC.

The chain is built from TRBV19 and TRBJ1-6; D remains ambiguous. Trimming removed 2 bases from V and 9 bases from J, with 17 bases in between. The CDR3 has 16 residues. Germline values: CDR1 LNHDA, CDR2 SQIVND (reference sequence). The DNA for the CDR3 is TGTGCCAGTAGTATAAGTACGCCCGGGTACGGTTCACCCCTCCACTTT. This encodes CASSISTPGYGSPLHF.

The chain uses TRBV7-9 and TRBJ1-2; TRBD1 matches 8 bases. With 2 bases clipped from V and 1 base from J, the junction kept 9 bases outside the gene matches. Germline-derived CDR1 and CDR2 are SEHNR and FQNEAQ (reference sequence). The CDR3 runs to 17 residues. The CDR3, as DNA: TGTGCCAGCAGCTTAATCGGGACAGGCGTCCTTAACTATGGCTACACCTTC. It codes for CASSLIGTGVLNYGYTF.

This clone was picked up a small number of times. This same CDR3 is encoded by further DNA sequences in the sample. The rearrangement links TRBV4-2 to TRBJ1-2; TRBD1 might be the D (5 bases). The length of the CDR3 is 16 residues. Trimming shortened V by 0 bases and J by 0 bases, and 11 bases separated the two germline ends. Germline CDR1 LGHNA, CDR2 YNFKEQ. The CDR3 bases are TGTGCCAGCAGCCAAGATAGGCAGGGCGCTAACTATGGCTACACCTTC. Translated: CASSQDRQGANYGYTF.

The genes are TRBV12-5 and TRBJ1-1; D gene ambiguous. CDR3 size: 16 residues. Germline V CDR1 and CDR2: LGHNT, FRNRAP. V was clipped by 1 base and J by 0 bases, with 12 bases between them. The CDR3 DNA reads TGTGCTAGTGGTTTGGGGCTCGAACCCATGAACACTGAAGCTTTCTTT. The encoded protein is CASGLGLEPMNTEAFF.

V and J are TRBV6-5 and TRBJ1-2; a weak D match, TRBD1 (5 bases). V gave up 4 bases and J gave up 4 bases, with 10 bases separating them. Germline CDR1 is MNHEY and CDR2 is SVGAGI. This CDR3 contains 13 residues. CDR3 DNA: TGTGCCAGCAGTTTTTGGACAACCTATGGCTACACCTTC. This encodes CASSFWTTYGYTF.

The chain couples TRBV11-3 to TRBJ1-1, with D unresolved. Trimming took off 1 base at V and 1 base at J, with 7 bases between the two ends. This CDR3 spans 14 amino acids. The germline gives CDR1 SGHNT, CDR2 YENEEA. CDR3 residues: CASSLVSRNTEAFF. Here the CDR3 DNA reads TGTGCCAGCAGCTTAGTTTCCAGGAACACTGAAGCTTTCTTT.

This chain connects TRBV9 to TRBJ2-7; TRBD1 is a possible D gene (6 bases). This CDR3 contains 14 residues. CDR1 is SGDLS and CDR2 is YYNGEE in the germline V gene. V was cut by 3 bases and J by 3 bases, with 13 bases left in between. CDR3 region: CASSEGGRDYEQYF. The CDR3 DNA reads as TGTGCCAGCAGCGAAGGGGGAAGGGACTACGAGCAGTACTTC. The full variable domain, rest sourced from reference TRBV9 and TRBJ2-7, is DSGVTQTPKHLITATGQRVTLRCSPRSGDLSVYWYQQSLDQGLQFLIQYYNGEERAKGNILERFSAQQFPDLHSELNLSSLELGDSALYFCASSEGGRDYEQYFGPGTRLTVT.

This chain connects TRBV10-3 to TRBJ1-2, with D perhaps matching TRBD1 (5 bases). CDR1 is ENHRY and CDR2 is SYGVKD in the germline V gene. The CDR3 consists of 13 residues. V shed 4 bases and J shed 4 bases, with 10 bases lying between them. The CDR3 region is CAISGDSSYGYTF. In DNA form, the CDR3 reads TGTGCCATCAGTGGAGACAGTTCCTATGGCTACACCTTC.

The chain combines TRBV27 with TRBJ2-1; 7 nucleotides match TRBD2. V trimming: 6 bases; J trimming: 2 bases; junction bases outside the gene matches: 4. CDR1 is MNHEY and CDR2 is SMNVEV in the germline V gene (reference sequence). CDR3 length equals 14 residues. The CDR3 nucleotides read TGTGCCAGCAGGGGGCGGGGGACCTACAATGAGCAGTTCTTC. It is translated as CASRGRGTYNEQFF.

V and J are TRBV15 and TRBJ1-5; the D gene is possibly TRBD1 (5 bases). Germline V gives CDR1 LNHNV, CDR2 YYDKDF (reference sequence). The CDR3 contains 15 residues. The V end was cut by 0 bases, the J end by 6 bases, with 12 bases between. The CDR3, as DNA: TGTGCCACCAGCAGAGATCGGGGGTTGGCTCAGCCCCAGCATTTT. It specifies CATSRDRGLAQPQHF. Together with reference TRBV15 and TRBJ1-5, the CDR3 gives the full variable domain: DAMVIQNPRYQVTQFGKPVTLSCSQTLNHNVMYWYQQKSSQAPKLLFHYYDKDFNNEADTPDNFQSRRPNTSFCFLDIRSPGLGDTAMYLCATSRDRGLAQPQHFGDGTRLSIL.

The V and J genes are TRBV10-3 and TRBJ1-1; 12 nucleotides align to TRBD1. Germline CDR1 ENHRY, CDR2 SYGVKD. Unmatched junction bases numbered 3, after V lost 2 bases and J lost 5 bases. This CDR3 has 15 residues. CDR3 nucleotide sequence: TGTGCCATCAGTGAGGGGACAGGGGGCATAACTGAAGCTTTCTTT. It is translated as CAISEGTGGITEAFF.

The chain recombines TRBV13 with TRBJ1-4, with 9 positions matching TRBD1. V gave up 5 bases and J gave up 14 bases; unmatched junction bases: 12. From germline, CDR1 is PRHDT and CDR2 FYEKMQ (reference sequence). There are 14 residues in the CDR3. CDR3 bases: TGTGCCAGCAGCCCCTGGGACAGGGACGAAGAGCTGTTTTTT. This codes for CASSPWDRDEELFF.

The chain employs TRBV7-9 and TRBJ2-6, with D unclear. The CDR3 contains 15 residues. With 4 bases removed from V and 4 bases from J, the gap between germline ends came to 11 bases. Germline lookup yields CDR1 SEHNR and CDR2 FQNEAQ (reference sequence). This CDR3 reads CASSSFFPGANVLTF. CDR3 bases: TGTGCCAGCAGCTCCTTTTTCCCCGGGGCCAACGTCCTGACTTTC.